This T cell receptor (beta chain) derives from a study of OX40 agonist ivuxolimab in advanced cancers. As for the study in general: The drug used for patients, ivuxolimab, was an agonistic anti-OX40 (CD134) antibody. Patients received ivuxolimab, an intravenous treatment, every 2 weeks at 0.01 to 10 mg/kg. Study results and limitations: Still undetermined is the antigen specificity of the expanded peripheral T cells. CD4+ T cells averaged fewer expanded clones than CD8+ T cells.

About this clone: Its cognate antigen is unknown.

The protocol was immunoSEQ multiplex PCR, while the TCRdb copy is restricted to in-frame clones and leaves out a portion. This table has about 66,000 clones, 84% appearing once. Germline V lookup: CDR1 LGHNA, CDR2 YSLEER. The CDR3 extends over 15 amino acids. Trimming cost V 4 bases and J 4 bases; bases outside gene matches: 2. The rearrangement joins TRBV4-3 to TRBJ2-1; 12 bases line up with TRBD2. The receptor comes from an adult with an advanced solid tumor such as melanoma, head and neck, liver or kidney cancer. The starting material was CD4+ or CD8+ T cells sorted from blood, obtained in a trial of the OX40 agonist ivuxolimab. The CDR3 DNA follows: TGCGCCAGCAGCCCTAGCGGGGGGGGGTACAATGAGCAGTTCTTC. It yields the protein CASSPSGGGYNEQFF.